This T cell receptor (beta chain) was captured in a study of post-analysis software for immune sequencing data. Study conclusions and caveats: Pronounced co-clustering by F measure was evident among identically batched samples. Five or six TRBV segments (TRBV5-6, TRBV5-1 and TRBV20-1 among them) occurred more frequently in patients than in controls.

V gave up 5 bases and J gave up 7 bases; unmatched junction bases: 11. Germline V gives CDR1 SEHNR, CDR2 FQNEAQ (reference sequence). CDR3 length equals 15 residues. Unique molecular identifiers had been added to the TCR beta cDNA libraries. TCRdb re-analysed the PCR reads in MiXCR, keeping a single row per CDR3 protein. The sample includes roughly 620,000 distinct CDR3 sequences, about 40% of them seen just once. This clonotype was detected only a few times. What it binds is unknown. The sample was blood. This chain connects TRBV7-9 to TRBJ2-5, with 9 bases aligning to TRBD2. This receptor was taken from a girl aged 10 to 17 with multiple sclerosis. This chain's CDR3 is CASSTTSGQRGTQYF. CDR3 bases: TGTGCCAGCAGCACGACTAGCGGTCAGCGCGGGACCCAGTACTTC.